The T cell receptor beta chain under discussion was sequenced for a study of long-term antiretroviral therapy in people with HIV. As for the study in general: A decade or so separates the oldest specimens from the later 2015 immediate-ART recommendation. Study-level findings and limits: ART-treated samples gained diversity yet remained below transplant donor controls. Control repertoires displayed wider CDR3 length ranges than the HIV repertoires.

Runs used v3.0 of the immunoSEQ assay and were done at survey level. Sequencing of each sample targeted roughly 35,000-55,000 T-cell genomes. The data were produced by immunoSEQ multiplex PCR, yet TCRdb's version contains in-frame clones alone and is incomplete. The sample contains 15,000 to 20,000 clones, about 80% of which appear only once. A note on this clone: What it recognizes is unknown.

Losses at the gene ends were 2 bases for V and 4 bases for J; bases not matched to a gene: 2. Germline values: CDR1 SGDLS, CDR2 YYNGEE. This CDR3 has 16 residues. This rearrangement joins TRBV9 to TRBJ2-3, with 15 bases lining up with TRBD2. The receptor comes from a man aged 35 to 55 with HIV. Sequencing was performed on unsorted PBMCs, taken just before starting antiretroviral therapy. The CDR3 bases are TGTGCCAGCAGCGTGTGGACTAGCGGGGGGGCAGATACGCAGTATTTT. It codes for CASSVWTSGGADTQYF.